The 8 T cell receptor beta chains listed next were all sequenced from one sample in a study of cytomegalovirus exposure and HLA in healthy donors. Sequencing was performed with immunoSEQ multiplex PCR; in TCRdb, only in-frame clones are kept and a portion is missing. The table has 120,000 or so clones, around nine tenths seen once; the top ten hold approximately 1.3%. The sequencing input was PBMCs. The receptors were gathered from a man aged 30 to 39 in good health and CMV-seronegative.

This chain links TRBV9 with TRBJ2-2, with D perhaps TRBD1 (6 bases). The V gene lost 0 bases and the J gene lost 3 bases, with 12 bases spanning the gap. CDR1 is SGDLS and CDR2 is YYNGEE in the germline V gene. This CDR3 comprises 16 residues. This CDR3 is CASSVGRGWDTGELFF. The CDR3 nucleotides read TGTGCCAGCAGCGTAGGCAGGGGCTGGGACACCGGGGAGCTGTTTTTT. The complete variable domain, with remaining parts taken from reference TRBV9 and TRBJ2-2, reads DSGVTQTPKHLITATGQRVTLRCSPRSGDLSVYWYQQSLDQGLQFLIQYYNGEERAKGNILERFSAQQFPDLHSELNLSSLELGDSALYFCASSVGRGWDTGELFFGEGSRLTVL.

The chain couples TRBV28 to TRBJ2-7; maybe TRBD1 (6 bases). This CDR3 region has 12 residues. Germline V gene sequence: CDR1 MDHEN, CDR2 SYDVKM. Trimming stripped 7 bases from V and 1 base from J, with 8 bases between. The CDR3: CASNRVSYEQYF. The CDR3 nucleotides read TGTGCCAGCAACAGGGTTTCCTACGAGCAGTACTTC.

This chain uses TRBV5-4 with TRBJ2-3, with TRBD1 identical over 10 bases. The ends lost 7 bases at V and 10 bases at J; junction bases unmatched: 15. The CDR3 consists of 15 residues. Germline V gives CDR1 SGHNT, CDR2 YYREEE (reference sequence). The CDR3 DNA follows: TGTGCCAGCTCCAAACCGGGACAGGGGACCCATGCGCAGTATTTT. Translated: CASSKPGQGTHAQYF.

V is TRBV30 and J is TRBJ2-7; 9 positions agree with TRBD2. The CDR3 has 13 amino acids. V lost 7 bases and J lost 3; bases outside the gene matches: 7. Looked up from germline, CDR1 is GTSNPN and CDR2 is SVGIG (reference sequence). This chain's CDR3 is CASSRGGGYEQYF. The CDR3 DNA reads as TGTGCCTCCTCACGCGGGGGGGGCTACGAGCAGTACTTC.

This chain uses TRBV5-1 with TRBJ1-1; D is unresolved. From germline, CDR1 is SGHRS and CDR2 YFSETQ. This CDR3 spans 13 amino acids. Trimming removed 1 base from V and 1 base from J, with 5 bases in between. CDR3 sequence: CASSLPENTEAFF. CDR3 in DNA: TGCGCCAGCAGCTTGCCAGAGAACACTGAAGCTTTCTTT.

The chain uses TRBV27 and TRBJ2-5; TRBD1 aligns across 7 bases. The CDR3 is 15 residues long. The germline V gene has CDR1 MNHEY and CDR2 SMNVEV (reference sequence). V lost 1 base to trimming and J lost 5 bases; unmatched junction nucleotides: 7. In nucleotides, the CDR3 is TGTGCCAGCAGTTTATTAGGGGGCTCGGGGGAGACCCAGTACTTC. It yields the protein CASSLLGGSGETQYF.

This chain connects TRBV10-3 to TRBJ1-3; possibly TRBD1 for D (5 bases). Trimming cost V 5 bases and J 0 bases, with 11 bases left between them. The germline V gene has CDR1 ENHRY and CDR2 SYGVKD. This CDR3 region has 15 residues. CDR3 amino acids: CAISKQATSGNTIYF. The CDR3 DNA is TGTGCCATCAGTAAACAGGCAACCTCTGGAAACACCATATATTTT.

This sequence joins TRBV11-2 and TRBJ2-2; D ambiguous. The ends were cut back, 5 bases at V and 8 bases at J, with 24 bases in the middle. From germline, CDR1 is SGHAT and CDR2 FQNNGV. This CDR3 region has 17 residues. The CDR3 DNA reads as TGTGCCAGCAGCCACCCTGGCGGCTCCTCGCGGCCTGGGGAGCTGTTTTTT. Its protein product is CASSHPGGSSRPGELFF. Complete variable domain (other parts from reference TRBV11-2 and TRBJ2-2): EAGVAQSPRYKIIEKRQSVAFWCNPISGHATLYWYQQILGQGPKLLIQFQNNGVVDDSQLPKDRFSAERLKGVDSTLKIQPAKLEDSAVYLCASSHPGGSSRPGELFFGEGSRLTVL.